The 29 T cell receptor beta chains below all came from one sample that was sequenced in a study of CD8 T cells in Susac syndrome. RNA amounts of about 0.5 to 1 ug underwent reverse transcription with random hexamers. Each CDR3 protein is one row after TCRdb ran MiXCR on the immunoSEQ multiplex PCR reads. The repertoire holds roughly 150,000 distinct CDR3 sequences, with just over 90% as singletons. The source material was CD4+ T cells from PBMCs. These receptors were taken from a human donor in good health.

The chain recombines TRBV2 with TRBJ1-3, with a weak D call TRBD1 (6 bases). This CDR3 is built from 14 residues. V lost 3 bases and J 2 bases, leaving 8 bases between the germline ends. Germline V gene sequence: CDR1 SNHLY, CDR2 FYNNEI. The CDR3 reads CASSEGTPGNTIYF. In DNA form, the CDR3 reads TGTGCCAGCAGTGAGGGGACACCTGGAAACACCATATATTTT.

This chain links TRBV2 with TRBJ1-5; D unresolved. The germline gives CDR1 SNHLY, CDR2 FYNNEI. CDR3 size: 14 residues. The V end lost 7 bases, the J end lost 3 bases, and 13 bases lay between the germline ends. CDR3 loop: CASTLEHLNQPQHF. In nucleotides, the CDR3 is TGTGCCAGCACGCTTGAACACCTCAATCAGCCCCAGCATTTT.

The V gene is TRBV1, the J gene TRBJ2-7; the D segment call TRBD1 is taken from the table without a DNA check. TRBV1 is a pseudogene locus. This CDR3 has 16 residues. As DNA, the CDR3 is TGCACCAGCAGCCAACCGGGACAGGATGTTTCTAACGAGCAGTACTTC. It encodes CTSSQPGQDVSNEQYF.

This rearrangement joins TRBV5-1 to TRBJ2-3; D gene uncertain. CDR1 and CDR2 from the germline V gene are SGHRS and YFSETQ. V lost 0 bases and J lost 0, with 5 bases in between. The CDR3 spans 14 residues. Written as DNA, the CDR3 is TGCGCCAGCAGCTTGGATGCTAGCACAGATACGCAGTATTTT. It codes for CASSLDASTDTQYF.

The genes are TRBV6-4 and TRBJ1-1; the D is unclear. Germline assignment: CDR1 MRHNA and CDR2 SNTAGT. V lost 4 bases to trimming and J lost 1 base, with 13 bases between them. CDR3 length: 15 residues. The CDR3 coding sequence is TGTGCCAGCAGTGCTTCTCACGCGGCGAACACTGAAGCTTTCTTT. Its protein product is CASSASHAANTEAFF.

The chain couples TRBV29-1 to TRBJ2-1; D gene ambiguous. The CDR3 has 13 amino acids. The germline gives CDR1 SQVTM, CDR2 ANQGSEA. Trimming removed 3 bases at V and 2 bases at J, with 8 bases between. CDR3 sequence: CSVEANPYNEQFF. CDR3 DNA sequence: TGCAGCGTTGAGGCTAACCCCTACAATGAGCAGTTCTTC.

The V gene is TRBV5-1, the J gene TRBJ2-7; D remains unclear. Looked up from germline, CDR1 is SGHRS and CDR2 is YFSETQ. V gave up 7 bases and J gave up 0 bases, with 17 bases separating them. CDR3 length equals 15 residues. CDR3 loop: CASSPLTSSSYEQYF. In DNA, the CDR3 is TGCGCCAGCTCTCCCCTTACGTCTAGCTCCTACGAGCAGTACTTC.

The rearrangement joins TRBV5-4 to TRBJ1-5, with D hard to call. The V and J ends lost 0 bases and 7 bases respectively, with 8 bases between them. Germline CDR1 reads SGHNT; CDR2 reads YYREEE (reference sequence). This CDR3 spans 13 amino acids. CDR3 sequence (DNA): TGTGCCAGCAGCTTGGACGGGGTACAGCCCCAGCATTTT. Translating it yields CASSLDGVQPQHF.

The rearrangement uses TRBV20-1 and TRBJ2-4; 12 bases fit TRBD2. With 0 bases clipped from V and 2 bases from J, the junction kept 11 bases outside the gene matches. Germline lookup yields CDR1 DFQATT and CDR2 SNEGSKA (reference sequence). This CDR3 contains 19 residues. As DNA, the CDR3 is TGCAGTGCTAGAGATATCCTAGCGGGGGGGCTGGGGACCAAAAACATTCAGTACTTC. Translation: CSARDILAGGLGTKNIQYF.

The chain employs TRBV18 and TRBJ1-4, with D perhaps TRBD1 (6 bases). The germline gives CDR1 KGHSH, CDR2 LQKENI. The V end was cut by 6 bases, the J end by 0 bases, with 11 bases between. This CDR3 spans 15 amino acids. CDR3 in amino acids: CASSEGQTTNEKLFF. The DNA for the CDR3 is TGTGCCAGCTCGGAAGGACAGACAACTAATGAAAAACTGTTTTTT.

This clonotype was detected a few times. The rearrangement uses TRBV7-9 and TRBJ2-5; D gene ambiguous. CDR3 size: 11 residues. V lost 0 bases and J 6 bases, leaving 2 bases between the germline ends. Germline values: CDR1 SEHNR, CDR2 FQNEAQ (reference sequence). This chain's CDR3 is CASSLAQTQYF. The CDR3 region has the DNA TGTGCCAGCAGCTTAGCCCAGACCCAGTACTTC.

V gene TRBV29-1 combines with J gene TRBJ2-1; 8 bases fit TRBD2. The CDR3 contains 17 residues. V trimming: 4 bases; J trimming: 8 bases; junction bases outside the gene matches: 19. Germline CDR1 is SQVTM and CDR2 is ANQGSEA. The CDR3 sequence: CSVGVYVAGGSADEQFF. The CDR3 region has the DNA TGCAGCGTTGGAGTATATGTCGCGGGGGGCTCAGCCGATGAGCAGTTCTTC.

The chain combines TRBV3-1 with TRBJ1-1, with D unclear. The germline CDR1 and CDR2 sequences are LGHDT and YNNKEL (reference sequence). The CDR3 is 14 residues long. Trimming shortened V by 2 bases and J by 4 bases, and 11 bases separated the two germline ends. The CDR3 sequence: CASSQLAEPTEAFF. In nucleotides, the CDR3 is TGTGCCAGCAGCCAACTAGCAGAGCCCACTGAAGCTTTCTTT.

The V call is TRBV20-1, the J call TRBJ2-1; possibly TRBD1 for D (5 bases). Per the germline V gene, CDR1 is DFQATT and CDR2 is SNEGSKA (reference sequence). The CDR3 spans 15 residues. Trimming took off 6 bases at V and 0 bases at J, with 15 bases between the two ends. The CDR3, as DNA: TGCAGTGCAGGGGATCGGGTCAGCTCCTACAATGAGCAGTTCTTC. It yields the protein CSAGDRVSSYNEQFF.

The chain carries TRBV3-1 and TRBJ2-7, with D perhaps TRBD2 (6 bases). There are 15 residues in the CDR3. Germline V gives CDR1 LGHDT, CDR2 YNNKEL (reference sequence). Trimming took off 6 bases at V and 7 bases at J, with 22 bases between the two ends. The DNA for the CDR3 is TGTGCCAGCAGTCTATTCGGGACGGGGGAACAAGAGCAGTACTTC. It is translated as CASSLFGTGEQEQYF.

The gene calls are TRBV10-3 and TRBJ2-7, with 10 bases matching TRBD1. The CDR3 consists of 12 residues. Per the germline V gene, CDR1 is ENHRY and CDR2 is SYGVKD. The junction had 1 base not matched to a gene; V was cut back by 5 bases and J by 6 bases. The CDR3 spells CAISWTGGEQYF. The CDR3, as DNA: TGTGCCATCAGTTGGACAGGGGGCGAGCAGTACTTC.

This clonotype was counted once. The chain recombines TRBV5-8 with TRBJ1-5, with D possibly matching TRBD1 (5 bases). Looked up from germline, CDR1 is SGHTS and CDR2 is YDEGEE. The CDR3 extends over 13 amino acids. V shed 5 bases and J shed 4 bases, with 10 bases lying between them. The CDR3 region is CASSKDKNQPQHF. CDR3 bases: TGTGCCAGCAGTAAGGACAAGAATCAGCCCCAGCATTTT.

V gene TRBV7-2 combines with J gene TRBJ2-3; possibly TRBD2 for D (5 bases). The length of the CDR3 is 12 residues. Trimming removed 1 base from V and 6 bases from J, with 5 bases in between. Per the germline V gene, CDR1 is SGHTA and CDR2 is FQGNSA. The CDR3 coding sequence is TGTGCCAGCAGCTTAGTAGCGGATACGCAGTATTTT. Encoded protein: CASSLVADTQYF.

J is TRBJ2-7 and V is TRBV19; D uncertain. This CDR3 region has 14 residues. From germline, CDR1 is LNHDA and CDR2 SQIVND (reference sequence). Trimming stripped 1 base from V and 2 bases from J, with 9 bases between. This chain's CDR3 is CASSIVGATYEQYF. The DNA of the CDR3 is TGTGCCAGTAGTATAGTCGGAGCCACCTACGAGCAGTACTTC.

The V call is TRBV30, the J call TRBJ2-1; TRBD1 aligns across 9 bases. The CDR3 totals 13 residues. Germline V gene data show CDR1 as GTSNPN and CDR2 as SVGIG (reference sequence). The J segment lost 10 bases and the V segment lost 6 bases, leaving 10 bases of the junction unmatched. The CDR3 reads CACSTMDRGEQFF. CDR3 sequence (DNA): TGTGCCTGCTCAACGATGGACAGGGGCGAGCAGTTCTTC.

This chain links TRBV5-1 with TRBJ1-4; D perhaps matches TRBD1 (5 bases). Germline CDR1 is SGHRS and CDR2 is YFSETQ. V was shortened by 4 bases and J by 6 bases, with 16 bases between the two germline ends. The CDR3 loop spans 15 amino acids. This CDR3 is CASSPTGNRDEKLFF. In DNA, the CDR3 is TGCGCCAGCAGCCCCACAGGCAATAGGGATGAAAAACTGTTTTTT.

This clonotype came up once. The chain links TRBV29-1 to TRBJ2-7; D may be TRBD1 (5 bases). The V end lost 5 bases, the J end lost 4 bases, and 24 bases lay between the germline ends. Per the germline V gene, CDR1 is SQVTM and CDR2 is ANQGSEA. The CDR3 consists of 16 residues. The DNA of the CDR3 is TGCAGCGTTTTGGGGCGTCCAATCCAGGGAATGTACGAGCAGTACTTC. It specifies CSVLGRPIQGMYEQYF.

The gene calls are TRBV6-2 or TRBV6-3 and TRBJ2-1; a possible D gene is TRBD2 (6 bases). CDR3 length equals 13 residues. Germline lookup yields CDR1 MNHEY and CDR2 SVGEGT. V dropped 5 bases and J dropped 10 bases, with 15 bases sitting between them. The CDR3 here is CASSRGGVAEQFF. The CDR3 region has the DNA TGTGCCAGCAGTCGCGGAGGGGTAGCGGAGCAGTTCTTC.

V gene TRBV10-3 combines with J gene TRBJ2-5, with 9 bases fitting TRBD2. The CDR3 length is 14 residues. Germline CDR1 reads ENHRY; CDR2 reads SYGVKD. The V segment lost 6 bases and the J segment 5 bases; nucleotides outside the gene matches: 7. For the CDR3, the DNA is TGTGCCATCAGACCGGGACTAGCCGGGGAGACCCAGTACTTC. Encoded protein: CAIRPGLAGETQYF.

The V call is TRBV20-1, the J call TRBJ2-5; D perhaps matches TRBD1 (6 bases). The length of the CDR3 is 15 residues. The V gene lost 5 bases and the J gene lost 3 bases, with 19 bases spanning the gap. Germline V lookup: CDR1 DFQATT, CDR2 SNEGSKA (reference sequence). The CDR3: CSAGTRQAQEETQYF. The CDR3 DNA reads TGCAGTGCTGGAACTCGACAGGCCCAGGAAGAGACCCAGTACTTC.

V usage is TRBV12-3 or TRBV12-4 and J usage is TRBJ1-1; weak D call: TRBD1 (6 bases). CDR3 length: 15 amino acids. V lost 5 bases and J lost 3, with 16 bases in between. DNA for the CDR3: TGTGCCAGCAGTCTCGGGGGGGGCTTGTACACTGAAGCTTTCTTT. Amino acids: CASSLGGGLYTEAFF.

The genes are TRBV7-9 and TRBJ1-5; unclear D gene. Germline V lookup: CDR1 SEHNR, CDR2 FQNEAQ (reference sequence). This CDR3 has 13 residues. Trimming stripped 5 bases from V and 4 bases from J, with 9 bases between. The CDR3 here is CASSLLLNQPQHF. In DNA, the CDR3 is TGTGCCAGCAGCCTCCTTTTGAATCAGCCCCAGCATTTT.

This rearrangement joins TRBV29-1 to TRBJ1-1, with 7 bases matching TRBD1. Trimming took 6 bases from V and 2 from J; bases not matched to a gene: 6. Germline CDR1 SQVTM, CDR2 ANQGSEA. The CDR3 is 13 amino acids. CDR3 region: CSVMGQPNTEAFF. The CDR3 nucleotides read TGCAGCGTGATGGGACAGCCAAACACTGAAGCTTTCTTT. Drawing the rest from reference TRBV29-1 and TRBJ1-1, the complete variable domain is SAVISQKPSRDICQRGTSLTIQCQVDSQVTMMFWYRQQPGQSLTLIATANQGSEATYESGFVIDKFPISRPNLTFSTLTVSNMSPEDSSIYLCSVMGQPNTEAFFGQGTRLTVV.

CDR3 sequence: CASSQDQGRSEKLFF. The CDR3, as DNA: TGTGCCAGCAGCCAAGATCAAGGGAGGAGTGAAAAACTGTTTTTT. The chain links TRBV4-2 to TRBJ1-4, with unresolved D. The CDR3 has 15 amino acids. The germline V and J ends were trimmed by 0 bases and 7 bases, with 12 bases remaining between them. Germline lookup yields CDR1 LGHNA and CDR2 YNFKEQ.